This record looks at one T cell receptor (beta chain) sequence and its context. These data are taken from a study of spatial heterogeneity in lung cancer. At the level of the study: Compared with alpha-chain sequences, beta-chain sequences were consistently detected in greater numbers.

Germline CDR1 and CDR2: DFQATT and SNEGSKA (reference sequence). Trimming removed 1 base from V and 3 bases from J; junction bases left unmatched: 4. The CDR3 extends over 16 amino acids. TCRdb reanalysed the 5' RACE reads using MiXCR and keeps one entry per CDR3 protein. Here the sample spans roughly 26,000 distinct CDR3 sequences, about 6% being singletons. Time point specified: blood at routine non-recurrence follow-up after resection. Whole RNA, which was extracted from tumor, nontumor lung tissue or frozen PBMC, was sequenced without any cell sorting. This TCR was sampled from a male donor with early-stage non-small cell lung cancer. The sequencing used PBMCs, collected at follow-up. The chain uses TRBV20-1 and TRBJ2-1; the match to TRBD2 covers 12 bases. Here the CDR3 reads CSARGTSGRRYNEQFF. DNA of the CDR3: TGCAGTGCTAGAGGCACTAGCGGGAGGCGCTACAATGAGCAGTTCTTC.